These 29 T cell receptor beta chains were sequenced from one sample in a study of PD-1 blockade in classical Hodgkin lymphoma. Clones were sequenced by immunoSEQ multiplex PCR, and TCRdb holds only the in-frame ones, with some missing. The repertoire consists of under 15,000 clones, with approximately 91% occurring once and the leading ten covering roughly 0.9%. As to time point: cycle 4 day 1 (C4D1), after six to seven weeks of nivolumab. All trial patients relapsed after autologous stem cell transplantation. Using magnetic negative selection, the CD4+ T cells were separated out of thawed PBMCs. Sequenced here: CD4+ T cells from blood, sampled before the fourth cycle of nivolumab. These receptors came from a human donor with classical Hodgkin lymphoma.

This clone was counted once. The CDR3 bases are TGCGCCAGCAGCTTGGGCGGGACAGGACCCTACGAGCAGTACTTC. Protein sequence: CASSLGGTGPYEQYF. J is TRBJ2-7 and V is TRBV5-1; 8 nucleotides line up with TRBD1. Germline V CDR1 and CDR2: SGHRS, YFSETQ. V lost 0 bases and J lost 2; bases outside the gene matches: 4. This CDR3 has 15 amino acids.

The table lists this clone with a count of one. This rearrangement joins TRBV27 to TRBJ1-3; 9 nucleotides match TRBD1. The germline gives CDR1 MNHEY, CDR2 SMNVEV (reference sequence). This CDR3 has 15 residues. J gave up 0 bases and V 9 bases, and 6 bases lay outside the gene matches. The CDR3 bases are TGTGCCAGTAGACAGGGGGTGTCCTCTGGAAACACCATATATTTT. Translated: CASRQGVSSGNTIYF.

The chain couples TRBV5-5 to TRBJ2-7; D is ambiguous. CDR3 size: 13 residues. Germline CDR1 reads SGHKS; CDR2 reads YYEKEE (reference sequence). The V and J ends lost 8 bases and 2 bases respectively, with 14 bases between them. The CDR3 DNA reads TGTGCCAGTCGACTTTGGGGAACCTACGAGCAGTACTTC. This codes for CASRLWGTYEQYF.

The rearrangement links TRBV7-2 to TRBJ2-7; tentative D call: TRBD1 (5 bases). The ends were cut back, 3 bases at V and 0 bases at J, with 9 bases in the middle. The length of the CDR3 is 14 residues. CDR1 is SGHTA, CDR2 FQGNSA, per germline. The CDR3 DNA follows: TGTGCCAGCAGCTTCGGACAAGGCTCCTACGAGCAGTACTTC. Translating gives CASSFGQGSYEQYF.

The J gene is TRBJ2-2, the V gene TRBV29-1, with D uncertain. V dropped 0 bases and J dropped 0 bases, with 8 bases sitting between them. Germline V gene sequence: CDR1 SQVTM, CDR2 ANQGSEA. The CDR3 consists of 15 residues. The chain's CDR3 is CSVEDLGTNTGELFF. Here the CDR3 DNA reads TGCAGCGTTGAAGACTTGGGAACGAACACCGGGGAGCTGTTTTTT.

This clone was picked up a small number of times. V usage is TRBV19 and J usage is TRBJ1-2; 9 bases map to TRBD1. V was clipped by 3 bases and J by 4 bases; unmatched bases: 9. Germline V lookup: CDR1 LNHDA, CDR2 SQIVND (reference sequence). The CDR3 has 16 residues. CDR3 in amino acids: CASSIRTGDEIYGYTF. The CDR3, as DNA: TGTGCCAGTAGTATTAGGACAGGGGACGAAATCTATGGCTACACCTTC. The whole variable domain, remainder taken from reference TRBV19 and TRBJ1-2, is DGGITQSPKYLFRKEGQNVTLSCEQNLNHDAMYWYRQDPGQGLRLIYYSQIVNDFQKGDIAEGYSVSREKKESFPLTVTSAQKNPTAFYLCASSIRTGDEIYGYTFGSGTRLTVV.

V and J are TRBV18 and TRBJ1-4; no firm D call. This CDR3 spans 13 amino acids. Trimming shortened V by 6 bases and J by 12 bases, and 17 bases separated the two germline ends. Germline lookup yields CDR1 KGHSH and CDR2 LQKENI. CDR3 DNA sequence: TGTGCCAGCTCCCCGGGCTTTACTGGGGAACTGTTTTTT. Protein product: CASSPGFTGELFF.

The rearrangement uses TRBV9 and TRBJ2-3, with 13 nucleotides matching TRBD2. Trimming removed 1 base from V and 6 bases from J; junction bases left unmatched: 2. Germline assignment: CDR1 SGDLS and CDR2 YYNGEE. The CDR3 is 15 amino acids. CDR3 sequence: CASSVRLAGGDTQYF. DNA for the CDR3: TGTGCCAGCAGCGTAAGACTAGCGGGGGGCGATACGCAGTATTTT.

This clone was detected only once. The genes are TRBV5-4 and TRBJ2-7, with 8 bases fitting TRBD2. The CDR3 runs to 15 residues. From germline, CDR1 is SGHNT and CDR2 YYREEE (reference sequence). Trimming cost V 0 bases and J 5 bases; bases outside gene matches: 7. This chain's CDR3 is CASSLEGLGGDEQYF. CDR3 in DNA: TGTGCCAGCAGCTTGGAGGGACTAGGAGGCGACGAGCAGTACTTC.

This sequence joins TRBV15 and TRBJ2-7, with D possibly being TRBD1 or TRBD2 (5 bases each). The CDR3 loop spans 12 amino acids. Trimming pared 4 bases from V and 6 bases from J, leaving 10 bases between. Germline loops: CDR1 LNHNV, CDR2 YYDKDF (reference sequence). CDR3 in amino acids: CATSMGRFEQYF. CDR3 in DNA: TGTGCCACCAGCATGGGACGGTTCGAGCAGTACTTC.

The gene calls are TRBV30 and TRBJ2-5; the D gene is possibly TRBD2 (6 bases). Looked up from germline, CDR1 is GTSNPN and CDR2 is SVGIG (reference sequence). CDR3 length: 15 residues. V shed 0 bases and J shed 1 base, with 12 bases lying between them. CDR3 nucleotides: TGTGCCTGGAGTGTATTTGCGGGACTCCAAGAGACCCAGTACTTC. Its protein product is CAWSVFAGLQETQYF.

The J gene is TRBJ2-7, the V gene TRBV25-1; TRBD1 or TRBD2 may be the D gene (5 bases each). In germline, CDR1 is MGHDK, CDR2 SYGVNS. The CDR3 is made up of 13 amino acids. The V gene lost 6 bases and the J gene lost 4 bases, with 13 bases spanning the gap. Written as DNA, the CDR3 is TGTGCCAGCAGGGATTCAGGGACGTACGAGCAGTACTTC. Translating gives CASRDSGTYEQYF.

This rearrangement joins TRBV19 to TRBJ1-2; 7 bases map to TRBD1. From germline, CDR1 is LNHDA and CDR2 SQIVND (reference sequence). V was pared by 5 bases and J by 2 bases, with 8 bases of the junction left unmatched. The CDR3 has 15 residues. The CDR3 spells CASSLGQRTNYGYTF. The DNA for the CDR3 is TGTGCCAGTAGTTTGGGACAGCGGACCAACTATGGCTACACCTTC.

The CDR3: CASSIPGQGSYTQYF. As DNA, the CDR3 is TGTGCCAGCAGCATTCCGGGACAGGGGTCTTATACGCAGTATTTT. V is TRBV5-4 and J is TRBJ2-3; TRBD1 matches 10 bases. Losses at the gene ends were 4 bases for V and 7 bases for J; bases not matched to a gene: 9. The CDR3 runs to 15 residues. The germline gives CDR1 SGHNT, CDR2 YYREEE (reference sequence). Combining the CDR3 with reference TRBV5-4 and TRBJ2-3 gives the whole variable domain ETGVTQSPTHLIKTRGQQVTLRCSSQSGHNTVSWYQQALGQGPQFIFQYYREEENGRGNFPPRFSGLQFPNYSSELNVNALELDDSALYLCASSIPGQGSYTQYFGPGTRLTVL.

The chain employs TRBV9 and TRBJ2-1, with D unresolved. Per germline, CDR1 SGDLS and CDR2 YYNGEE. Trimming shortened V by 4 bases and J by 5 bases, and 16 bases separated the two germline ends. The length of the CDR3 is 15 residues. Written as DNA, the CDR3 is TGTGCCAGCAGCCGTAGGGTTTTCGATAACAATGAGCAGTTCTTC. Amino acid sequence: CASSRRVFDNNEQFF.

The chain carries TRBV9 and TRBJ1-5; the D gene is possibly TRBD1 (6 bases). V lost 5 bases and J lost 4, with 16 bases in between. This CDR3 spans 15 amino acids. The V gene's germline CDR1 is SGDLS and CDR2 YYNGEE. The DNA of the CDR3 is TGTGCCAGCAGTCACGATACAGGGAAAAATCAGCCCCAGCATTTT. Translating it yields CASSHDTGKNQPQHF.

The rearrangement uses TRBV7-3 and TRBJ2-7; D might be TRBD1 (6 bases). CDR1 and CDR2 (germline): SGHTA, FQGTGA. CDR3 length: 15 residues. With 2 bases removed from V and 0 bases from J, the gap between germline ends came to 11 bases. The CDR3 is CASSLRGGSSYEQYF. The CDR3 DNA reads TGTGCCAGCAGCTTACGAGGGGGTAGCTCCTACGAGCAGTACTTC. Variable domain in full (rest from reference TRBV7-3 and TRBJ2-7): GAGVSQTPSNKVTEKGKYVELRCDPISGHTALYWYRQSLGQGPEFLIYFQGTGAADDSGLPNDRFFAVRPEGSVSTLKIQRTERGDSAVYLCASSLRGGSSYEQYFGPGTRLTVT.

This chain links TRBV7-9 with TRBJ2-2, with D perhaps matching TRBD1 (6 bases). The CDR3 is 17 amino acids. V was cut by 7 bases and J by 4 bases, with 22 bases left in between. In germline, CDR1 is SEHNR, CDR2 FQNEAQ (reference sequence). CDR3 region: CASNQISRGSVTGELFF. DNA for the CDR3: TGTGCCAGCAACCAAATCTCCAGGGGCTCGGTCACCGGGGAGCTGTTTTTT.

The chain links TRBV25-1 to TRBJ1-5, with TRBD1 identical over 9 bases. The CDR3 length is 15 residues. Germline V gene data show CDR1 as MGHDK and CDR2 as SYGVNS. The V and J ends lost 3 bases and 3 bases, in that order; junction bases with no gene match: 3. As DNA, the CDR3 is TGTGCCAGCAGTGACGGGACAGGGATCAATCAGCCCCAGCATTTT. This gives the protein CASSDGTGINQPQHF.

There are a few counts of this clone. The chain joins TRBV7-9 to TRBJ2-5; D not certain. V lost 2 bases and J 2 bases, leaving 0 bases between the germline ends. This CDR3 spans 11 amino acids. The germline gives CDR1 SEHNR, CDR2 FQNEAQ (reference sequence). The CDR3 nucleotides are TGTGCCAGCAGCTTACAAGAGACCCAGTACTTC. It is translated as CASSLQETQYF.

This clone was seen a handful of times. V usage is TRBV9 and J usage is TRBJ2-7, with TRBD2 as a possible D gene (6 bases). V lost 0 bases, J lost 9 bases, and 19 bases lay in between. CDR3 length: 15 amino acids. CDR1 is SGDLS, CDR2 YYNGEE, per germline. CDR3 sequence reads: CASSVAERVGGVQYF. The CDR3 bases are TGTGCCAGCAGCGTAGCGGAGCGGGTAGGTGGGGTGCAGTACTTC.

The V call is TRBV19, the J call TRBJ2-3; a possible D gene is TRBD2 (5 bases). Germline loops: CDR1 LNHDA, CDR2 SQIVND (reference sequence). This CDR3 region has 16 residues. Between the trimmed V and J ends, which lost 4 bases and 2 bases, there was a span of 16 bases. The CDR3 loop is CASSTGLGRTTDTQYF. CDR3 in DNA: TGTGCCAGTAGTACCGGACTCGGCCGGACCACAGATACGCAGTATTTT.

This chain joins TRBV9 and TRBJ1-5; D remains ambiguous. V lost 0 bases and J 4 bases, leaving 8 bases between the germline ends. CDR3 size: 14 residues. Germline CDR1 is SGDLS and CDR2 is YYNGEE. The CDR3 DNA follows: TGTGCCAGCAGCGTAGGTTTTTATAATCAGCCCCAGCATTTT. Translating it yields CASSVGFYNQPQHF.

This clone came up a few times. CDR3 residues: CASSGDTLNTEAFF. CDR3 DNA: TGTGCCAGCAGTGGGGACACCTTGAACACTGAAGCTTTCTTT. The V gene is TRBV2, the J gene TRBJ1-1, with a possible D match to TRBD1 (6 bases). The ends were cut back, 4 bases at V and 0 bases at J, with 9 bases in the middle. This CDR3 comprises 14 residues. Germline assignment: CDR1 SNHLY and CDR2 FYNNEI.

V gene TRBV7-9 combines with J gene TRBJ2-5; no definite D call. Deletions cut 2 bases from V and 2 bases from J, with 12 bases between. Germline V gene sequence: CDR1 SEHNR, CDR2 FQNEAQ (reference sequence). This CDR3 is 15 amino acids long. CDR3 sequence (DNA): TGTGCCAGCAGCTTAAGGTTCGGTCAACAAGAGACCCAGTACTTC. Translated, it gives CASSLRFGQQETQYF. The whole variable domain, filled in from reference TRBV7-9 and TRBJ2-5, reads DTGVSQNPRHKITKRGQNVTFRCDPISEHNRLYWYRQTLGQGPEFLTYFQNEAQLEKSRLLSDRFSAERPKGSFSTLEIQRTEQGDSAMYLCASSLRFGQQETQYFGPGTRLLVL.

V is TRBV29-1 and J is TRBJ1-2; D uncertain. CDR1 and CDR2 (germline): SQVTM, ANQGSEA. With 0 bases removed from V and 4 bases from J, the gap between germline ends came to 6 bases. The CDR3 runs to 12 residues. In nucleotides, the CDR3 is TGCAGCGTTGAAGATTCAGCCTATGGCTACACCTTC. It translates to CSVEDSAYGYTF.

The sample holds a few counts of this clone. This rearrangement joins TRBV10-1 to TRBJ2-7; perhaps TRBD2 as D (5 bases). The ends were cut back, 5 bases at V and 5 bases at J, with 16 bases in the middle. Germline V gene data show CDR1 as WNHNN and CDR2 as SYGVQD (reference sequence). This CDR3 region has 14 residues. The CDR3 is CASSRASPLDEQYF. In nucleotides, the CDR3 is TGCGCCAGCAGTCGGGCTAGCCCACTGGACGAGCAGTACTTC.

CDR3 residues: CASSLIAGRGEQFF. In nucleotides, the CDR3 is TGTGCCAGCAGTTTAATAGCGGGGCGGGGTGAGCAGTTCTTC. The chain uses TRBV27 and TRBJ2-1, with 8 bases identical to TRBD2. The trim removed 2 bases at V and 9 bases at J, leaving 6 bases unmatched. Per the germline V gene, CDR1 is MNHEY and CDR2 is SMNVEV (reference sequence). The CDR3 runs 14 residues.

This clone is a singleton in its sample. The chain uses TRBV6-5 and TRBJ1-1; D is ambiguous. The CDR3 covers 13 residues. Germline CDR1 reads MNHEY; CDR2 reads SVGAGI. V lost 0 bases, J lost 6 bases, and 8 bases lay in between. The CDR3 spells CASSYSIRAEAFF. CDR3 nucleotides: TGTGCCAGCAGTTACTCGATCCGGGCTGAAGCTTTCTTT.